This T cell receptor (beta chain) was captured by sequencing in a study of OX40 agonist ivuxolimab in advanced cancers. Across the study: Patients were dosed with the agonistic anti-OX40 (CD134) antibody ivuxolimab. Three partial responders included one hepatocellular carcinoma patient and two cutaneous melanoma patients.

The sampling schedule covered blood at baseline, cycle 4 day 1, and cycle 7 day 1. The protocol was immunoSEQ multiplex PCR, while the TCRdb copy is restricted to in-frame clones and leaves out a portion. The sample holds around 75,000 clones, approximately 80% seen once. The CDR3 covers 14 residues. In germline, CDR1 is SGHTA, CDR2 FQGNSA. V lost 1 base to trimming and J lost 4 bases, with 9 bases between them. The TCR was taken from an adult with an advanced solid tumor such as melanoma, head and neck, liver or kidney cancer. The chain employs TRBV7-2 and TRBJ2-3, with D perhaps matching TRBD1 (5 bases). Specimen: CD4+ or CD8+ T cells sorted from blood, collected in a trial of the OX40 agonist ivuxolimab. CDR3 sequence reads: CASSLEAGPDTQYF. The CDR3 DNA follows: TGTGCCAGCAGCTTAGAGGCAGGGCCAGATACGCAGTATTTT.